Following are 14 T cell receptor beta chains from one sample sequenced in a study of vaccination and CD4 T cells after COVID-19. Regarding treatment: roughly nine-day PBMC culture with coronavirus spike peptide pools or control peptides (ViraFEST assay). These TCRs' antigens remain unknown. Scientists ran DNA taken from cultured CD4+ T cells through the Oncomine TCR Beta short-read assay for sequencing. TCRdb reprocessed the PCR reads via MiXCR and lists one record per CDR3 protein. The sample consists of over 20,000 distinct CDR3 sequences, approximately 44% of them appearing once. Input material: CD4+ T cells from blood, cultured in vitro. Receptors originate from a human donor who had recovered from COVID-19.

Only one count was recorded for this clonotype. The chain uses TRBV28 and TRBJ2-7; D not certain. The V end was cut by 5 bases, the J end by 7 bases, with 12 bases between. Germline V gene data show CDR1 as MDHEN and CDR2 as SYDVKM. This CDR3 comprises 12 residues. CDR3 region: CASSPSHLEQYF. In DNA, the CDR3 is TGTGCCAGCAGTCCTTCTCACTTGGAGCAGTACTTC.

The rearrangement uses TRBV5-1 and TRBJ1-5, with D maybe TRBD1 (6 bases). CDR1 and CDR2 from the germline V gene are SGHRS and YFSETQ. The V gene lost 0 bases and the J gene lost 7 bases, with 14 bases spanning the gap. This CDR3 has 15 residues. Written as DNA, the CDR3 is TGCGCCAGCAGCTTGGGGGCAGGGGTAGGACAGCCCCAGCATTTT. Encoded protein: CASSLGAGVGQPQHF.

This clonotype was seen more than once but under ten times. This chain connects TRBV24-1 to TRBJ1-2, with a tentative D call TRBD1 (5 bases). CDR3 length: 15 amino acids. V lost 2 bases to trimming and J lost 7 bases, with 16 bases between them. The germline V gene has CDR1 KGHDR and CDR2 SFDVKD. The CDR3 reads CATSDSGTGKAGYTF. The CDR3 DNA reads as TGTGCCACCAGTGATTCCGGGACGGGGAAGGCTGGCTACACCTTC.

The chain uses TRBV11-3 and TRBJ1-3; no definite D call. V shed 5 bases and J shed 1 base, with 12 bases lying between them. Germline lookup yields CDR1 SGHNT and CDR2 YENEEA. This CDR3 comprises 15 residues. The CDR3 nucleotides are TGTGCCAGCAGCCAGATGGACGGATCTGGAAACACCATATATTTT. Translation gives CASSQMDGSGNTIYF.

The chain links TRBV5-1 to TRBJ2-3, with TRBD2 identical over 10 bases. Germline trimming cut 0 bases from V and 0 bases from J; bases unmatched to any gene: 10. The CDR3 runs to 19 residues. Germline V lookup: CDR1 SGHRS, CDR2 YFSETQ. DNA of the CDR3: TGCGCCAGCAGCTTGGGACTAGCGGGCATAATATCTAGCACAGATACGCAGTATTTT. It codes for CASSLGLAGIISSTDTQYF.

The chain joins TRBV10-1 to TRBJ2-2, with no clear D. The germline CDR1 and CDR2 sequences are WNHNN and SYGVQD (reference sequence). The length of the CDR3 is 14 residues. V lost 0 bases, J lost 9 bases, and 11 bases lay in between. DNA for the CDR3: TGCGCCAGCAGTGAGTCGACTGCAGTCCGGGAGCTGTTTTTT. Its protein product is CASSESTAVRELFF.

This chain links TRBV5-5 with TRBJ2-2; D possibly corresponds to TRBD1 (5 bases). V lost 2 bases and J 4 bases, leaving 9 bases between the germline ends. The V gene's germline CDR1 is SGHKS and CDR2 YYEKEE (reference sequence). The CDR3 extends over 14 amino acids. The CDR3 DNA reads TGTGCCAGCAGCTTCAGGGTGACCACCGGGGAGCTGTTTTTT. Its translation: CASSFRVTTGELFF.

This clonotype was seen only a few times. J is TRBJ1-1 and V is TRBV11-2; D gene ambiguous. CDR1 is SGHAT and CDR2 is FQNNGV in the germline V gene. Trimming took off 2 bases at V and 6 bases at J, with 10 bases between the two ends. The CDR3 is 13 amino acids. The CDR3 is CASSLIGSAEAFF. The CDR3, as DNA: TGTGCCAGCAGCTTAATAGGATCGGCTGAAGCTTTCTTT.

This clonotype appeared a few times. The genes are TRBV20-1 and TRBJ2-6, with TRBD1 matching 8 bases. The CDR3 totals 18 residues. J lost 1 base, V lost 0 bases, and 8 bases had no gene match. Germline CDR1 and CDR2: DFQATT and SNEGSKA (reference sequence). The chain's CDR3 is CSARDGGRGPSGANVLTF. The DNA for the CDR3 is TGCAGTGCTAGAGATGGGGGCAGGGGGCCGTCTGGGGCCAACGTCCTGACTTTC.

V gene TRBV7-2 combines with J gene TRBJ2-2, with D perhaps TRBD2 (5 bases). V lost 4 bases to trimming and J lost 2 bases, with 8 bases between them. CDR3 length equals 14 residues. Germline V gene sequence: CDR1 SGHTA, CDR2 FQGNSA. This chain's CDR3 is CASSYGLNTGELFF. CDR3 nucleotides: TGTGCCAGCAGCTACGGACTCAACACCGGGGAGCTGTTTTTT.

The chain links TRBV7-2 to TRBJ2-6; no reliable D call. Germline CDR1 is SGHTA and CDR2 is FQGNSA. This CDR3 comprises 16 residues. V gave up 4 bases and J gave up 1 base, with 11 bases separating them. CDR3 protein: CASSSRYGSGANVLTF. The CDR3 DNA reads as TGTGCCAGCAGCTCCCGCTACGGATCTGGGGCCAACGTCCTGACTTTC.

For the CDR3, the DNA is TGTGCCAGCAGTTTGGGGATCGGGACAGTTGAAGCTTTCTTT. It encodes CASSLGIGTVEAFF. This chain joins TRBV27 and TRBJ1-1, with 7 bases lining up with TRBD1. The junction had 8 bases not matched to a gene; V was cut back by 3 bases and J by 7 bases. This CDR3 spans 14 amino acids. The germline CDR1 and CDR2 sequences are MNHEY and SMNVEV (reference sequence).

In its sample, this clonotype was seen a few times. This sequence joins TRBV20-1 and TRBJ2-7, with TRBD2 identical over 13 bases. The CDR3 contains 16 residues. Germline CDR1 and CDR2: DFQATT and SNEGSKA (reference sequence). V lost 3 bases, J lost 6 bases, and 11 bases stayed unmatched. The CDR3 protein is CSARPGLAGVRPEQYF. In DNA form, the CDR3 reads TGCAGTGCTAGGCCCGGACTAGCGGGGGTGCGTCCCGAGCAGTACTTC.

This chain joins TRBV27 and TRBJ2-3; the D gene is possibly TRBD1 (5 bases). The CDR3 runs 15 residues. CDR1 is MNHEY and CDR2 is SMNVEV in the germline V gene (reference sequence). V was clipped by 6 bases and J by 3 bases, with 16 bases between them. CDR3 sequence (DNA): TGTGCCAGCAGAGTAACAGGTCGAGAGACAGATACGCAGTATTTT. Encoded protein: CASRVTGRETDTQYF.